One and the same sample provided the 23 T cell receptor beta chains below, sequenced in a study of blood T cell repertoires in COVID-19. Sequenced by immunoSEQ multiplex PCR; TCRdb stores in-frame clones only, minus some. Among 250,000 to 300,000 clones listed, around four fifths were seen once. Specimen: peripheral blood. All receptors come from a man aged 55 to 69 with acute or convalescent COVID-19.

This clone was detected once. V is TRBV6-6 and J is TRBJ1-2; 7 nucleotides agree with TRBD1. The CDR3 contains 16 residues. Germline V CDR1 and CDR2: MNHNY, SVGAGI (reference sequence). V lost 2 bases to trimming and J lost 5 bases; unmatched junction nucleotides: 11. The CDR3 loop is CASSYPELRGRYGYTF. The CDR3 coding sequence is TGTGCCAGCAGTTACCCTGAATTGAGGGGGCGGTATGGCTACACCTTC.

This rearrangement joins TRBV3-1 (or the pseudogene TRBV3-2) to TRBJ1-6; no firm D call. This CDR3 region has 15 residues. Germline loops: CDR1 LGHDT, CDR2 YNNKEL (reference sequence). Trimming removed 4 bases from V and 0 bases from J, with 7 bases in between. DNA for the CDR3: TGTGCCAGCAGCCCCTTTAGCTCCTATAATTCACCCCTCCACTTT. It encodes CASSPFSSYNSPLHF.

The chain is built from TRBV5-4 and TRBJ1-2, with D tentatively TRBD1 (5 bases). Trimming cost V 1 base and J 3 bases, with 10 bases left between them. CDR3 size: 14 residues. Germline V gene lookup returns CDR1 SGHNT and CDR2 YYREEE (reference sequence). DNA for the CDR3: TGTGCCAGCAGCTTGTTGACAGATTACTATGGCTACACCTTC. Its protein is CASSLLTDYYGYTF.

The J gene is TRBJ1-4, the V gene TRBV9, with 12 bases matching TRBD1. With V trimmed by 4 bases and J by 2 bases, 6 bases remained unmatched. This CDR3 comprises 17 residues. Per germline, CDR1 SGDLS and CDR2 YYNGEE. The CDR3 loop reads CASSYGDRGQTNEKLFF. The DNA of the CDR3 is TGTGCCAGCAGCTACGGGGACAGGGGGCAGACTAATGAAAAACTGTTTTTT.

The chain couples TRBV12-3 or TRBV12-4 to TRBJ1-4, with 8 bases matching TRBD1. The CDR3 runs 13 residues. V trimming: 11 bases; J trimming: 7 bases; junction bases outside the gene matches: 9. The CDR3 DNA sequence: TGTGCCGTAAAAAGGACAGGGACTGAAAAACTGTTTTTT. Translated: CAVKRTGTEKLFF.

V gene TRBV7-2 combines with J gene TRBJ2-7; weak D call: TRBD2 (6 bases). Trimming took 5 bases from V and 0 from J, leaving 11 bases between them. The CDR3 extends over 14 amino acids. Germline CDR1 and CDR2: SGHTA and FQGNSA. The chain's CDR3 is CASSPMDYSYEQYF. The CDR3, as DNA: TGTGCCAGCAGCCCAATGGACTACTCCTACGAGCAGTACTTC. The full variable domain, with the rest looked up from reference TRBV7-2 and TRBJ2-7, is GAGVSQSPSNKVTEKGKDVELRCDPISGHTALYWYRQSLGQGLEFLIYFQGNSAPDKSGLPSDRFSAERTGGSVSTLTIQRTQQEDSAVYLCASSPMDYSYEQYFGPGTRLTVT.

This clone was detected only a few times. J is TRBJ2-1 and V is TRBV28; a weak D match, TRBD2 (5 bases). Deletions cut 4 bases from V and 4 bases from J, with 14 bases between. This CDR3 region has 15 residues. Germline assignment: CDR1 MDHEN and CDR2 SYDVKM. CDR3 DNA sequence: TGTGCCAGCAGTTCACCAGAGGGTAATTACAATGAGCAGTTCTTC. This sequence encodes CASSSPEGNYNEQFF.

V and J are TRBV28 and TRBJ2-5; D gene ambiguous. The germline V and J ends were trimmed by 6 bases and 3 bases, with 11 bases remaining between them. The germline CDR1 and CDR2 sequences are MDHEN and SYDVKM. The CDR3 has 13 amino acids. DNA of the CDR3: TGTGCCAGCAGGGGCAGCACGGAAGAGACCCAGTACTTC. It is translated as CASRGSTEETQYF.

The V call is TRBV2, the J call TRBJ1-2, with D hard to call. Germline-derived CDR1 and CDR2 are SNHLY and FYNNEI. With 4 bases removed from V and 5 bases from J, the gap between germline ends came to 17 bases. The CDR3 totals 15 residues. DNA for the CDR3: TGTGCCAGCAGTGTTGTCGTCCAAAGCCTTTATGGCTACACCTTC. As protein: CASSVVVQSLYGYTF.

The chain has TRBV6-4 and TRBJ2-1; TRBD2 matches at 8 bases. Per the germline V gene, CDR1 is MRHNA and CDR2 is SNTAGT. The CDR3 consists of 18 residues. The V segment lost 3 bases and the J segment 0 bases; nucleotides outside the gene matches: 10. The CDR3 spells CASSDRASGLGSYNEQFF. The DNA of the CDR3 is TGTGCCAGCAGTGATAGGGCTAGCGGGTTGGGCTCCTACAATGAGCAGTTCTTC.

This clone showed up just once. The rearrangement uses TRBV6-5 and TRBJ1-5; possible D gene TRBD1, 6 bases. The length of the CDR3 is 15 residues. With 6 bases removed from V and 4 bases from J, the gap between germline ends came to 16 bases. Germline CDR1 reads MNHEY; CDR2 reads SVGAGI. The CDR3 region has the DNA TGTGCCAGCAGAGTAGGACAGAAATTAAATCAGCCCCAGCATTTT. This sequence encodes CASRVGQKLNQPQHF.

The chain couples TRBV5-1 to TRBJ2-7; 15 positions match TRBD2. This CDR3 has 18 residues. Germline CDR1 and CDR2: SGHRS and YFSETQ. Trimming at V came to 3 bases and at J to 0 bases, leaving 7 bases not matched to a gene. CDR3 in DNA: TGCGCCAGCAGCTATGGACTAGCGGGAGGGAGGATCTCCTACGAGCAGTACTTC. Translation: CASSYGLAGGRISYEQYF.

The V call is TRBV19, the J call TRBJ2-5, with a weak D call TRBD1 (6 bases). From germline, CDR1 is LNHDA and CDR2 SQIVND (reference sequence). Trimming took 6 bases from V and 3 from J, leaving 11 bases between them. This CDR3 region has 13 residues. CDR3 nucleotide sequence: TGTGCCAGTAGCACCTACAGGGAAGAGACCCAGTACTTC. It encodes CASSTYREETQYF.

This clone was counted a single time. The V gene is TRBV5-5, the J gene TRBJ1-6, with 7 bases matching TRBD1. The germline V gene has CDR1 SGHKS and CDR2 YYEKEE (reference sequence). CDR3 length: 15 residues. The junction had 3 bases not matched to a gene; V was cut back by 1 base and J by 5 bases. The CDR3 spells CASSLTGANNSPLHF. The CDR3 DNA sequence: TGTGCCAGCAGCTTGACAGGGGCCAATAATTCACCCCTCCACTTT.

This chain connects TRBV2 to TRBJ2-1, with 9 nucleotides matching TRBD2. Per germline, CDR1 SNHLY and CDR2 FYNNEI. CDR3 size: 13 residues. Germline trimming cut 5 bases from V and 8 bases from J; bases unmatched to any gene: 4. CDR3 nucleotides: TGTGCCAGCAGTCGGGGACTAGCTTATGAGCAGTTCTTC. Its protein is CASSRGLAYEQFF.

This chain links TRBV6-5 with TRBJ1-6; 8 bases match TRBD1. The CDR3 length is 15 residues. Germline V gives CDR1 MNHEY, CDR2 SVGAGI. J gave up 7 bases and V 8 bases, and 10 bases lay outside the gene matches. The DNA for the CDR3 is TGTGCCAGCGGGGCCCGGGACAGGAAAAATTCACCCCTCCACTTT. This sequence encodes CASGARDRKNSPLHF.

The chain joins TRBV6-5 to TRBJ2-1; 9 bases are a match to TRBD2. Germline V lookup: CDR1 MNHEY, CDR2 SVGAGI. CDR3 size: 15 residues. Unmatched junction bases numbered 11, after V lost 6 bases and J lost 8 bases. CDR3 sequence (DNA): TGTGCCAGCAGAAGGGGCCTAGCGGGATGGTATGAGCAGTTCTTC. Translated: CASRRGLAGWYEQFF.

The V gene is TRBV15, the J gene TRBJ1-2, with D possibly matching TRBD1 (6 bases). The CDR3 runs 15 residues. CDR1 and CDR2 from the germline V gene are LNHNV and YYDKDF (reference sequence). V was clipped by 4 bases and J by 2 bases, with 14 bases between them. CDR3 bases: TGTGCCACCAGCACGGGGGGCGTTAGAAACTATGGCTACACCTTC. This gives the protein CATSTGGVRNYGYTF.

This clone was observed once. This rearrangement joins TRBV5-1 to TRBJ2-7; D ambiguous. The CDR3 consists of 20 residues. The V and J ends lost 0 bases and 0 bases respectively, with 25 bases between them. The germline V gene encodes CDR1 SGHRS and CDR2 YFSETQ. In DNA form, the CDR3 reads TGCGCCAGCAGCTTGGATAGGCCGGTGGTCACCGGGTCCCTCTCCTACGAGCAGTACTTC. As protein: CASSLDRPVVTGSLSYEQYF. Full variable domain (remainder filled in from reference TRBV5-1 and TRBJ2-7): KAGVTQTPRYLIKTRGQQVTLSCSPISGHRSVSWYQQTPGQGLQFLFEYFSETQRNKGNFPGRFSGRQFSNSRSEMNVSTLELGDSALYLCASSLDRPVVTGSLSYEQYFGPGTRLTVT.

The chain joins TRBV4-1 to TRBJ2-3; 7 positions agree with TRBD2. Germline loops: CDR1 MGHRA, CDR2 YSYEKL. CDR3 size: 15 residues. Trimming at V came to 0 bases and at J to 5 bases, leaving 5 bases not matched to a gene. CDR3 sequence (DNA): TGCGCCAGCAGCCAAGATCGGGGGGACTTAGATACGCAGTATTTT. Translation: CASSQDRGDLDTQYF.

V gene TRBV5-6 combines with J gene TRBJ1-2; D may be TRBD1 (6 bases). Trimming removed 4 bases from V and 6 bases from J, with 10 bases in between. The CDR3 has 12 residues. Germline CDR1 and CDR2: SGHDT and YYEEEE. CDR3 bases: TGTGCCAGCAGCGCCTACAGGGATGGCTACACCTTC. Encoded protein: CASSAYRDGYTF.

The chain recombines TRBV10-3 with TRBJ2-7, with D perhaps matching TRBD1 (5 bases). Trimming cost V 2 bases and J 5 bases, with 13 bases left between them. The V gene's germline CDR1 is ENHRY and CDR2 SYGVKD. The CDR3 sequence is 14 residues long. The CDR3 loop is CAISEMAGSHEQYF. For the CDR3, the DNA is TGTGCCATCAGTGAGATGGCAGGGTCGCACGAGCAGTACTTC.

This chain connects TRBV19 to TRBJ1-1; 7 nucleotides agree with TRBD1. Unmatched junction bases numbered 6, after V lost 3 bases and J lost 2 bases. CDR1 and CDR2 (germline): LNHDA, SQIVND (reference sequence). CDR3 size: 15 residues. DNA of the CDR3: TGTGCCAGTAGTATCAGGAGGGGGCAAAACACTGAAGCTTTCTTT. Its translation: CASSIRRGQNTEAFF.